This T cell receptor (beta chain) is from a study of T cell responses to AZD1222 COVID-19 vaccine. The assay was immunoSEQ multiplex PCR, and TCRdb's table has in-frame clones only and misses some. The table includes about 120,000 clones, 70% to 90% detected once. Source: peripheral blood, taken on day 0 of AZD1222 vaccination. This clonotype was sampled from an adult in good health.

Here the CDR3 reads CVLKRGPYEQYF. In DNA, the CDR3 is TGTGTACTGAAAAGGGGACCCTACGAGCAGTACTTC. This chain uses TRBV30 with TRBJ2-7; D might be TRBD1 or TRBD2, each matching 5 bases. Germline V gene lookup returns CDR1 GTSNPN and CDR2 SVGIG (reference sequence). The CDR3 contains 12 residues. Combining the CDR3 with reference TRBV30 and TRBJ2-7 gives the whole variable domain SQTIHQWPATLVQPVGSPLSLECTVEGTSNPNLYWYRQAAGRGLQLLFYSVGIGQISSEVPQNLSASRPQDRQFILSSKKLLLSDSGFYLCVLKRGPYEQYFGPGTRLTVT.